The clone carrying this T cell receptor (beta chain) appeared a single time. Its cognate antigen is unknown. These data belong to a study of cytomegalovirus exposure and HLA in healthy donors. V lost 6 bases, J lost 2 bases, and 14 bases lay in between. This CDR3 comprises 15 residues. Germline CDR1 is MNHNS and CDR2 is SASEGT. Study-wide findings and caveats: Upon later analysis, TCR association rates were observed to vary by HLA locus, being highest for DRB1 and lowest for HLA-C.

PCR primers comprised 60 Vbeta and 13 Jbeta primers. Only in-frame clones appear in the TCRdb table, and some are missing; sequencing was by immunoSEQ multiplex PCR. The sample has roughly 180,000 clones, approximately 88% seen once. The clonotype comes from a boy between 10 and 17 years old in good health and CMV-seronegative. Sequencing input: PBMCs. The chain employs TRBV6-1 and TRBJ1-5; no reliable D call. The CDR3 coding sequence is TGTGCCAGCAGACCCAGCGTGAGACGCAATCAGCCCCAGCATTTT. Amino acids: CASRPSVRRNQPQHF.